This T cell receptor beta chain was documented in a study of shared clonotypes between healthy human individuals. Study-wide context: With ages of 18 to 49, the donors were two women and a few men.

On this clone itself: Antigen unknown.

Naivety among CD8 cells was defined by CD45RO negativity and positive CCR7 selection, thereby excluding terminally differentiated effector memory CD45RA+ cells. Produced via immunoSEQ multiplex PCR; TCRdb's table is partial and in-frame only. The data hold 1.5 million to 2.5 million clones, with about 94% observed a single time. Overall study results and limits: Sampling included only blood; tissue repertoires likely differ.

This sequence originates from a man between 18 and 35 years old in good health. The sample was naive CD8+ T cells sorted from blood.

DNA of the CDR3: TGTGCCAGCAGTCTAGAAATAGCGGGAGCCGGGGAGCTGTTTTTT. Protein product: CASSLEIAGAGELFF. The chain carries TRBV27 and TRBJ2-2; TRBD2 matches 9 bases. Losses at the gene ends were 5 bases for V and 6 bases for J; bases not matched to a gene: 7. The germline CDR1 and CDR2 sequences are MNHEY and SMNVEV (reference sequence). The CDR3 is made up of 15 amino acids.